This TCR beta chain derives from a study of blood T cells in healthy people across ages. As for the study in general: With template switching, about one barcoded beta molecule was captured per two T cells.

With respect to this clonotype: What it binds is unknown.

The CDR3 has 11 amino acids. The J segment lost 5 bases and the V segment lost 10 bases, leaving 4 bases of the junction unmatched. Looked up from germline, CDR1 is MNHEY and CDR2 is SVGAGI. Together with a sample-barcoded 5' primer, a J-beta primer mix was included in a second PCR lasting roughly 6 to 12 cycles. The template-switch adaptor, which had 12 random nucleotides, put a tag on each cDNA molecule. TCRdb processed the 5' RACE reads anew with MiXCR; each CDR3 protein has one entry. Here the sample spans 600,000 to 800,000 distinct CDR3 sequences, roughly 21% being singletons. Findings of the study overall: Reliance upon unsorted PBMCs precluded definitive naive versus antigen-experienced comparison. Comparison with aged donors showed that long-lived donors had more naive CD4+ cells and higher diversity.

Specimen: blood. The source is a man in his 70s in good health. This sequence joins TRBV6-5 and TRBJ2-7, with 8 bases fitting TRBD1. The CDR3 nucleotides are TGTGCCACCGGACAGGGACACGAGCAGTACTTC. It translates to CATGQGHEQYF.